The next 26 T cell receptor beta chains were all read from a single sample in a study of human T cells and chemical hapten exposure. The time point here: patch test 2, 6 weeks after DPC sensitization. Noted treatment: therapeutic diphenylcyclopropenone sensitization with weekly scalp DPC. TCRdb used MiXCR to reprocess the RACE reads, holding one entry per CDR3 protein. This repertoire shows around 360,000 distinct CDR3 sequences, 6% to 7% found once; its top ten account for about 5.4%. The sample consisted of whole blood, taken in connection with sensitization to the hapten diphenylcyclopropenone (DPC). Receptors originate from a woman between 18 and 29 years old with alopecia areata. Some clones in this sample may be carry-over from other donors' samples.

This clonotype was observed many times. The CDR3, as DNA: TGCAGTGCTAAGCCTCAGCCCCATACAGATACGCAGTATTTT. Translated, it gives CSAKPQPHTDTQYF. The chain employs TRBV20-1 and TRBJ2-3; D gene ambiguous. V lost 4 bases and J 3 bases, leaving 14 bases between the germline ends. The length of the CDR3 is 14 residues. Germline CDR1 is DFQATT and CDR2 is SNEGSKA (reference sequence).

This clonotype was recorded many times. The chain joins TRBV6-2 or TRBV6-3 to TRBJ2-5; D call uncertain. Germline assignment: CDR1 MNHEY and CDR2 SVGEGT. CDR3 length equals 14 residues. Trimming took 4 bases from V and 1 from J, leaving 10 bases between them. In DNA form, the CDR3 reads TGTGCCAGCAGTTCTCTGGTGGGCCAAGAGACCCAGTACTTC. Its protein is CASSSLVGQETQYF.

Only a few counts were recorded for this clonotype. V and J are TRBV6-5 and TRBJ2-5; 8 nucleotides agree with TRBD1. V shed 7 bases, J shed 3 bases, and the junction held 10 bases outside the gene matches. The CDR3 has 15 amino acids. The germline CDR1 and CDR2 sequences are MNHEY and SVGAGI. The CDR3 spells CASKRQGALEETQYF. As DNA, the CDR3 is TGTGCCAGCAAGCGGCAGGGGGCGCTGGAAGAGACCCAGTACTTC.

The chain uses TRBV5-6 and TRBJ1-1, with D uncertain. This CDR3 contains 14 residues. The V end was cut by 2 bases, the J end by 3 bases, with 11 bases between. Germline V gene data show CDR1 as SGHDT and CDR2 as YYEEEE. CDR3 sequence reads: CASSLAGWYTEAFF. CDR3 nucleotides: TGTGCCAGCAGCTTAGCTGGGTGGTACACTGAAGCTTTCTTT.

This clonotype was seen many times. The chain uses TRBV10-3 and TRBJ2-7, with 9 bases identical to TRBD2. Germline V CDR1 and CDR2: ENHRY, SYGVKD. This CDR3 contains 14 residues. Unmatched junction bases numbered 5, after V lost 7 bases and J lost 1 base. The CDR3 spells CAINGGGASYEQYF. The CDR3 DNA is TGTGCCATCAATGGCGGGGGGGCATCCTACGAGCAGTACTTC.

The chain has TRBV5-6 and TRBJ1-1; the D gene is possibly TRBD1 (5 bases). The V end was cut by 1 base, the J end by 13 bases, with 17 bases between. CDR1 SGHDT and CDR2 YYEEEE come from the germline V gene. The length of the CDR3 is 13 residues. The CDR3 loop reads CASSLITRGFGFF. The CDR3, as DNA: TGTGCCAGCAGCTTGATCACCCGGGGGTTCGGTTTCTTT.

The rearrangement joins TRBV29-1 to TRBJ2-3, with no clear D. Germline V lookup: CDR1 SQVTM, CDR2 ANQGSEA. The CDR3 extends over 14 amino acids. V lost 7 bases to trimming and J lost 2 bases, with 16 bases between them. The CDR3 protein is CSASTANPTDTQYF. The CDR3, as DNA: TGCAGCGCCTCGACGGCCAACCCCACAGATACGCAGTATTTT.

This clonotype was found a few times. The CDR3 loop is CASSYSGLETQYF. Here the CDR3 DNA reads TGTGCCAGCAGTTACAGTGGTTTGGAGACCCAGTACTTC. The gene calls are TRBV6-5 and TRBJ2-5; D gene ambiguous. The CDR3 length is 13 residues. V lost 2 bases and J 5 bases, leaving 9 bases between the germline ends. Germline V gives CDR1 MNHEY, CDR2 SVGAGI.

This clonotype occurred many times. V and J are TRBV7-8 and TRBJ2-7, with D tentatively TRBD2 (5 bases). The CDR3 sequence is 14 residues long. The V and J ends lost 1 base and 0 bases respectively, with 7 bases between them. Per germline, CDR1 SGHVS and CDR2 FQNEAQ. CDR3 region: CASSLVGDSYEQYF. The CDR3 bases are TGTGCCAGCAGCTTAGTCGGGGACTCCTACGAGCAGTACTTC.

This sequence joins TRBV4-3 and TRBJ1-4; TRBD1 agrees at 8 bases. CDR3 size: 16 residues. Germline CDR1 is LGHNA and CDR2 is YSLEER. J lost 5 bases, V lost 0 bases, and 5 bases had no gene match. The CDR3 sequence is CASSQDGQGINEKLFF. The CDR3 bases are TGCGCCAGCAGCCAAGATGGACAGGGAATAAATGAAAAACTGTTTTTT.

This rearrangement joins TRBV3-1 to TRBJ2-5; 10 nucleotides agree with TRBD2. The CDR3 extends over 16 amino acids. CDR1 is LGHDT, CDR2 YNNKEL, per germline (reference sequence). Trimming at V came to 1 base and at J to 0 bases, leaving 2 bases not matched to a gene. CDR3 coding DNA: TGTGCCAGCAGCCAAGCCCTAGCGGGGGACCAAGAGACCCAGTACTTC. Encoded protein: CASSQALAGDQETQYF.

This clonotype was counted ten times or more. The chain combines TRBV7-2 with TRBJ1-1, with a tentative D call TRBD1 (5 bases). The CDR3 is made up of 15 amino acids. CDR1 SGHTA and CDR2 FQGNSA come from the germline V gene. Trimming took off 0 bases at V and 5 bases at J, with 13 bases between the two ends. This CDR3 is CASSLAPDMMTEAFF. In DNA, the CDR3 is TGTGCCAGCAGCTTAGCACCGGACATGATGACTGAAGCTTTCTTT.

This clonotype has only a few counts. V and J are TRBV6-1 and TRBJ2-7; D gene ambiguous. The germline gives CDR1 MNHNS, CDR2 SASEGT. Deletions cut 0 bases from V and 0 bases from J, with 9 bases between. CDR3 length: 15 residues. The CDR3 loop is CASSEANRLSYEQYF. The CDR3 DNA reads TGTGCCAGCAGTGAAGCTAACAGACTCTCCTACGAGCAGTACTTC.

V usage is TRBV20-1 and J usage is TRBJ2-7, with D uncertain. Looked up from germline, CDR1 is DFQATT and CDR2 is SNEGSKA (reference sequence). This CDR3 region has 14 residues. V was shortened by 1 base and J by 4 bases, with 14 bases between the two germline ends. CDR3 region: CSARGGQKLYEQYF. The CDR3 region has the DNA TGCAGTGCTAGAGGCGGTCAGAAATTATACGAGCAGTACTTC.

In this sample, this clonotype turned up a few times. The V call is TRBV5-6, the J call TRBJ1-2, with a weak D call TRBD1 (6 bases). CDR1 and CDR2 (germline): SGHDT, YYEEEE. CDR3 length: 16 residues. V lost 2 bases to trimming and J lost 4 bases, with 18 bases between them. CDR3 amino acids: CASSFSMWTAIYGYTF. Written as DNA, the CDR3 is TGTGCCAGCAGCTTCAGCATGTGGACAGCGATCTATGGCTACACCTTC.

This clonotype came up a few times. The chain recombines TRBV14 with TRBJ2-2, with D unresolved. The V end was cut by 0 bases, the J end by 6 bases, with 8 bases between. Per the germline V gene, CDR1 is SGHDN and CDR2 is FVKESK. The CDR3 loop spans 14 amino acids. The CDR3 sequence is CASSQELISGELFF. The CDR3 DNA reads TGTGCCAGCAGCCAAGAATTGATATCCGGGGAGCTGTTTTTT.

This clonotype was seen at least ten times. The chain couples TRBV6-2 or TRBV6-3 to TRBJ2-7, with a possible D match to TRBD1 (6 bases). The V end lost 5 bases, the J end lost 0 bases, and 14 bases lay between the germline ends. Germline values: CDR1 MNHEY, CDR2 SVGEGT. The CDR3 is 15 amino acids. CDR3 region: CASSRDDRPSYEQYF. The CDR3 DNA reads as TGTGCCAGCAGTCGCGATGACAGGCCCTCCTACGAGCAGTACTTC.

This clonotype was picked up many times. The chain carries TRBV6-5 and TRBJ2-1, with D possibly matching TRBD2 (5 bases). Trimming cost V 2 bases and J 6 bases, with 11 bases left between them. Per the germline V gene, CDR1 is MNHEY and CDR2 is SVGAGI. The CDR3 consists of 14 residues. The CDR3 nucleotides are TGTGCCAGCAGTTACGGCGGGCAAAGCAATGAGCAGTTCTTC. It specifies CASSYGGQSNEQFF.

This clonotype came up many times. The V and J genes are TRBV10-2 and TRBJ1-1; D is ambiguous. CDR3 length: 12 amino acids. The germline V gene has CDR1 WSHSY and CDR2 SAAADI. Trimming shortened V by 1 base and J by 8 bases, and 8 bases separated the two germline ends. The CDR3 loop reads CASSELNVEAFF. The CDR3 DNA reads TGCGCCAGCAGTGAGTTAAATGTGGAAGCTTTCTTT.

This clonotype was seen a few times. This chain connects TRBV7-8 to TRBJ1-4, with D hard to call. V was cut by 5 bases and J by 6 bases, with 10 bases left in between. Germline V gene lookup returns CDR1 SGHVS and CDR2 FQNEAQ. The CDR3 length is 13 residues. The CDR3 bases are TGTGCCAGCAGCATCAGGAGGGATGAAAAACTGTTTTTT. It is translated as CASSIRRDEKLFF.

This clonotype came up many times. In DNA form, the CDR3 reads TGTGCCAGCAGCCTATTACAGGGTAAAGAGACCCAGTACTTC. Translation: CASSLLQGKETQYF. This sequence joins TRBV2 and TRBJ2-5; perhaps TRBD1 as D (6 bases). The CDR3 totals 14 residues. CDR1 is SNHLY, CDR2 FYNNEI, per germline. V gave up 6 bases and J gave up 3 bases, with 14 bases separating them.

CDR3 nucleotide sequence: TGTGCCAGCAGCTCTACCGGGACTAAACACACAGATACGCAGTATTTT. Protein sequence: CASSSTGTKHTDTQYF. The J gene is TRBJ2-3, the V gene TRBV7-3, with TRBD2 matching over 7 bases. The CDR3 is made up of 16 amino acids. Per germline, CDR1 SGHTA and CDR2 FQGTGA. V gave up 4 bases and J gave up 2 bases; unmatched junction bases: 9.

There are many counts of this clonotype. The rearrangement links TRBV4-2 to TRBJ2-3; a possible D gene is TRBD2 (6 bases). This CDR3 contains 18 residues. V gave up 3 bases and J gave up 1 base, with 20 bases separating them. Germline lookup yields CDR1 LGHNA and CDR2 YNFKEQ. The CDR3 spells CASSHKLTTRGGTDTQYF. CDR3 nucleotides: TGTGCCAGCAGCCACAAACTTACGACGCGCGGGGGCACAGATACGCAGTATTTT.

This clonotype came up many times. Here the CDR3 reads CASSFVGSYDAEQFF. The CDR3 DNA reads as TGTGCCAGCAGTTTTGTTGGTAGCTACGATGCTGAGCAGTTCTTC. The rearrangement uses TRBV12-3 or TRBV12-4 and TRBJ2-1; D call uncertain. V lost 3 bases and J 9 bases, leaving 18 bases between the germline ends. The CDR3 runs 15 residues.

This clonotype was counted at least ten times. The V gene is TRBV4-1, the J gene TRBJ1-2, with no clear D. The CDR3 runs 14 residues. From germline, CDR1 is MGHRA and CDR2 YSYEKL. Trimming removed 1 base at V and 4 bases at J, with 10 bases between. CDR3 bases: TGCGCCAGCAGCCAAGGTCTCAGCCTCTATGGCTACACCTTC. It codes for CASSQGLSLYGYTF.

This clonotype has a count of ten or more. J is TRBJ1-1 and V is TRBV29-1; D is perhaps TRBD1 (5 bases). V lost 1 base and J 1 base, leaving 7 bases between the germline ends. Germline loops: CDR1 SQVTM, CDR2 ANQGSEA. This CDR3 is built from 13 residues. The CDR3, as DNA: TGCAGCGTTGAAGGACAGCAGAACACTGAAGCTTTCTTT. It codes for CSVEGQQNTEAFF.